This entry lists 27 T cell receptor beta chains sequenced from one sample in a study of cytomegalovirus exposure and HLA in healthy donors. The primer mix had 60 Vbeta and 13 Jbeta primers. Libraries were prepared by immunoSEQ multiplex PCR; TCRdb keeps only in-frame clonotypes and omits some of them. The repertoire holds roughly 160,000 clones, 80% to 85% seen once, with around 9.1% in the top ten. The sequenced sample consisted of PBMCs. These receptors were obtained from a male donor in good health and CMV-seropositive.

Turning to this clone: One end of the junction varies from germline; a read error may be responsible. The chain employs TRBV28 and TRBJ1-5; 11 positions match TRBD1. The CDR3 extends over 17 amino acids. The germline V gene has CDR1 MDHEN and CDR2 SYDVKM. The CDR3 sequence: CASRRDRGTRSNQLQHF. The CDR3 DNA follows: TGTGCCAGCCGCCGGGACAGGGGGACGAGGAGCAATCAGCTCCAGCATTTT. The variable domain in full, completed from reference TRBV28 and TRBJ1-5, reads DVKVTQSSRYLVKRTGEKVFLECVQDMDHENMFWYRQDPGLGLRLIYFSYDVKMKEKGDIPEGYSVSREKKERFSLILESASTNQTSMYLCASRRDRGTRSNQLQHFGDGTRLSIL.

This clone was seen only once. This chain joins TRBV18 and TRBJ1-2; 9 nucleotides agree with TRBD1. Per the germline V gene, CDR1 is KGHSH and CDR2 is LQKENI. With 3 bases clipped from V and 7 bases from J, the junction kept 0 bases outside the gene matches. The CDR3 loop spans 12 amino acids. The CDR3 sequence: CASSPTGGGYTF. CDR3 nucleotide sequence: TGTGCCAGCTCACCGACAGGGGGTGGCTACACCTTC.

The V and J genes are TRBV16 and TRBJ1-5; D perhaps matches TRBD1 (5 bases). V lost 2 bases and J lost 0, with 8 bases in between. The length of the CDR3 is 15 residues. Per germline, CDR1 KGHSY and CDR2 FQNENV. CDR3 residues: CASSQPGGSNQPQHF. The CDR3, as DNA: TGTGCCAGCAGCCAACCGGGGGGTAGCAATCAGCCCCAGCATTTT.

The gene calls are TRBV6-6 and TRBJ1-5; D gene uncertain. CDR1 MNHNY and CDR2 SVGAGI come from the germline V gene (reference sequence). V lost 2 bases to trimming and J lost 0 bases, with 8 bases between them. This CDR3 has 15 amino acids. In nucleotides, the CDR3 is TGTGCCAGCAGTTACAGGAGTAATAGCAATCAGCCCCAGCATTTT. Protein sequence: CASSYRSNSNQPQHF.

The chain employs TRBV11-2 and TRBJ1-5; a possible D gene is TRBD1 (6 bases). Trimming pared 2 bases from V and 0 bases from J, leaving 8 bases between. Per germline, CDR1 SGHAT and CDR2 FQNNGV. The CDR3 totals 15 residues. The CDR3 reads CASSLSGDSNQPQHF. The CDR3 DNA reads as TGTGCCAGCAGCTTATCAGGGGATAGCAATCAGCCCCAGCATTTT.

The chain is built from TRBV7-9 and TRBJ2-7; no firm D call. Germline V gene sequence: CDR1 SEHNR, CDR2 FQNEAQ (reference sequence). CDR3 length: 13 amino acids. V shed 10 bases and J shed 0 bases, with 13 bases lying between them. CDR3 amino acids: CATQTGSSYEQYF. CDR3 sequence (DNA): TGTGCCACCCAGACCGGGTCCTCCTACGAGCAGTACTTC.

V gene TRBV5-4 combines with J gene TRBJ2-3; 9 bases line up with TRBD2. V gave up 5 bases and J gave up 3 bases; unmatched junction bases: 7. The CDR3 loop spans 15 amino acids. Germline CDR1 is SGHNT and CDR2 is YYREEE (reference sequence). DNA for the CDR3: TGTGCCAGCAGTGCCAGGACTAGCGTAACAGATACGCAGTATTTT. This gives the protein CASSARTSVTDTQYF.

The genes are TRBV10-3 and TRBJ2-7, with TRBD2 matching 7 bases. V lost 2 bases and J lost 5; bases outside the gene matches: 6. The length of the CDR3 is 14 residues. The V gene's germline CDR1 is ENHRY and CDR2 SYGVKD. The CDR3 here is CAISERGAGDEQYF. CDR3 bases: TGTGCCATCAGTGAGAGGGGTGCGGGGGACGAGCAGTACTTC.

This sequence joins TRBV5-6 and TRBJ2-5; D gene unclear. The end of the DNA fits TRBJ2-7 better, so the J call may be wrong. Looked up from germline, CDR1 is SGHDT and CDR2 is YYEEEE. The CDR3 length is 18 residues. CDR3 in amino acids: CASSPLIQPGPLSYEQYF. CDR3 in DNA: TGTGCCAGCAGCCCCCTGATCCAGCCAGGCCCGCTATCCTACGAGCAGTACTTC.

J is TRBJ2-2 and V is TRBV5-1; 10 bases match TRBD1. Per germline, CDR1 SGHRS and CDR2 YFSETQ. Trimming cost V 5 bases and J 5 bases; bases outside gene matches: 21. The CDR3 has 20 residues. The CDR3 loop is CASSSKTGTGALSGTGELFF. The CDR3 DNA reads as TGCGCCAGCAGTTCTAAAACCGGGACAGGGGCTTTGTCGGGTACCGGGGAGCTGTTTTTT.

V and J are TRBV19 and TRBJ2-1, with 12 bases that match TRBD2. After removal of 6 bases from V and 0 bases from J, the junction contained 9 bases not matched to a gene. The CDR3 has 18 residues. Germline values: CDR1 LNHDA, CDR2 SQIVND (reference sequence). In DNA form, the CDR3 reads TGTGCCAGTAGGTTGACTAGCGGGAGCTCCAGCTCCTACAATGAGCAGTTCTTC. It translates to CASRLTSGSSSSYNEQFF.

This rearrangement joins TRBV30 to TRBJ1-5; TRBD1 is a possible D gene (6 bases). The CDR3 has 15 amino acids. Germline CDR1 is GTSNPN and CDR2 is SVGIG (reference sequence). V was shortened by 3 bases and J by 2 bases, with 14 bases between the two germline ends. The CDR3 nucleotides read TGTGCCTGGAGCCCACAGGGAGGGGGCAATCAGCCCCAGCATTTT. Translated: CAWSPQGGGNQPQHF.

This chain uses TRBV2 with TRBJ1-5; D possibly corresponds to TRBD1 (5 bases). In germline, CDR1 is SNHLY, CDR2 FYNNEI. The V gene lost 6 bases and the J gene lost 0 bases, with 12 bases spanning the gap. The length of the CDR3 is 15 residues. The DNA for the CDR3 is TGTGCCAGCAGGGGCAAGGGGTATAGCAATCAGCCCCAGCATTTT. Translating gives CASRGKGYSNQPQHF.

CDR3 sequence: CASSRTSGEQYF. DNA of the CDR3: TGTGCCAGCAGCCGGACTAGCGGCGAGCAGTACTTC. This rearrangement joins TRBV28 to TRBJ2-7; TRBD2 agrees at 10 bases. This CDR3 region has 12 residues. The germline V gene encodes CDR1 MDHEN and CDR2 SYDVKM. V gave up 6 bases and J gave up 6 bases; unmatched junction bases: 2.

The chain joins TRBV6-4 to TRBJ2-2, with a possible D match to TRBD2 (6 bases). Germline values: CDR1 MRHNA, CDR2 SNTAGT. V was cut by 3 bases and J by 7 bases, with 9 bases left in between. The CDR3 contains 13 residues. CDR3 residues: CASSDTEGGELFF. CDR3 sequence (DNA): TGTGCCAGCAGTGATACGGAGGGCGGGGAGCTGTTTTTT.

The chain uses TRBV19 and TRBJ1-2, with D perhaps matching TRBD1 (5 bases). CDR1 and CDR2 (germline): LNHDA, SQIVND (reference sequence). The CDR3 spans 13 residues. V was trimmed by 5 bases and J by 9 bases, leaving 16 bases between them. CDR3: CASSGDRGRSYTF. In DNA form, the CDR3 reads TGTGCCAGTAGTGGTGACAGAGGTCGGAGCTACACCTTC.

V usage is TRBV7-6 and J usage is TRBJ2-7, with no clear D. CDR3 length: 12 amino acids. V gave up 5 bases and J gave up 7 bases, with 12 bases separating them. CDR1 and CDR2 (germline): SGHVS, FNYEAQ. The CDR3 DNA is TGTGCCAGCAGCCCCAGAAGTAAAGAGCAGTACTTC. This gives the protein CASSPRSKEQYF. Full variable domain (missing parts from reference TRBV7-6 and TRBJ2-7): GAGVSQSPRYKVTKRGQDVALRCDPISGHVSLYWYRQALGQGPEFLTYFNYEAQQDKSGLPNDRFSAERPEGSISTLTIQRTEQRDSAMYRCASSPRSKEQYFGPGTRLTVT.

This rearrangement joins TRBV6-5 to TRBJ1-5; maybe TRBD1 (6 bases). CDR3 length: 14 residues. V was pared by 5 bases and J by 3 bases, with 11 bases between. CDR1 MNHEY and CDR2 SVGAGI come from the germline V gene. CDR3 sequence reads: CASSRGQINQPQHF. The CDR3 DNA reads as TGTGCCAGCAGTCGCGGACAGATCAATCAGCCCCAGCATTTT.

The chain recombines TRBV18 with TRBJ2-2; 7 nucleotides match TRBD1. Germline lookup yields CDR1 KGHSH and CDR2 LQKENI. The CDR3 is 15 amino acids. J was trimmed by 3 bases and V by 4 bases; bases with no gene match: 5. CDR3: CASSRQGGDTGELFF. DNA for the CDR3: TGTGCCAGCTCACGACAGGGCGGCGACACCGGGGAGCTGTTTTTT.

The chain uses TRBV19 and TRBJ2-7; possibly TRBD1 for D (6 bases). The CDR3 runs 11 residues. Germline CDR1 reads LNHDA; CDR2 reads SQIVND (reference sequence). Trimming pared 9 bases from V and 2 bases from J, leaving 8 bases between. The CDR3 DNA follows: TGTGCCAGCGGACAGACCTACGAGCAGTACTTC. This encodes CASGQTYEQYF.

To note about this clone: A junction end diverges from the germline sequence, so it may reflect a read error. The chain links TRBV30 to TRBJ2-6, with D maybe TRBD1 (5 bases). In germline, CDR1 is GTSNPN, CDR2 SVGIG (reference sequence). This CDR3 spans 12 amino acids. The CDR3 coding sequence is TGTGCCTGGACAGCTGGGGCCAACGGCCTGACTTTC. Amino acid sequence: CAWTAGANGLTF.

The J gene is TRBJ1-1, the V gene TRBV15; D remains unclear. Trimming took off 9 bases at V and 2 bases at J, with 13 bases between the two ends. This CDR3 is 13 amino acids long. Germline V gives CDR1 LNHNV, CDR2 YYDKDF (reference sequence). The CDR3 region has the DNA TGTGCCACAGCTCAAAAAACCAACACTGAAGCTTTCTTT. Translating it yields CATAQKTNTEAFF.

This clone was seen a few times. The chain carries TRBV29-1 and TRBJ2-1, with 14 bases fitting TRBD2. Germline V lookup: CDR1 SQVTM, CDR2 ANQGSEA. This CDR3 contains 17 residues. The ends lost 3 bases at V and 3 bases at J; junction bases unmatched: 7. The CDR3 here is CSVEAGTSGGGYNEQFF. In nucleotides, the CDR3 is TGCAGCGTTGAGGCCGGGACTAGCGGGGGCGGCTACAATGAGCAGTTCTTC.

The rearrangement links TRBV5-1 to TRBJ1-1; no clear D. V lost 0 bases, J lost 3 bases, and 6 bases lay in between. Germline V CDR1 and CDR2: SGHRS, YFSETQ. The CDR3 consists of 13 residues. This CDR3 reads CASSLGEYTEAFF. DNA for the CDR3: TGCGCCAGCAGCTTGGGTGAGTACACTGAAGCTTTCTTT.

This clone was seen a single time. This sequence joins TRBV27 and TRBJ2-1; TRBD1 is a possible D gene (5 bases). Trimming took off 6 bases at V and 4 bases at J, with 10 bases between the two ends. The CDR3 sequence is 13 residues long. Germline assignment: CDR1 MNHEY and CDR2 SMNVEV (reference sequence). DNA for the CDR3: TGTGCCAGCAGCGAGACAGCATACAATGAGCAGTTCTTC. Translation: CASSETAYNEQFF.

The CDR3 reads CASSTDLAGGEQYF. The CDR3 DNA sequence: TGCGCCAGCAGCACCGACCTAGCGGGAGGCGAGCAGTACTTC. The rearrangement uses TRBV5-1 and TRBJ2-7, with 11 bases fitting TRBD2. There are 14 residues in the CDR3. CDR1 is SGHRS, CDR2 YFSETQ, per germline. The J segment lost 6 bases and the V segment lost 4 bases, leaving 6 bases of the junction unmatched.

This clone was detected once. V gene TRBV21-1 combines with J gene TRBJ1-4. TRBV21-1 is reported as a pseudogene. The CDR3 contains 19 residues. CDR3 sequence (DNA): TGTGCCAGCAGCAAAGCGCGGCAGGAGGATACTGCAACTAATGAAAAACTGTTTTTT. This codes for CASSKARQEDTATNEKLFF.